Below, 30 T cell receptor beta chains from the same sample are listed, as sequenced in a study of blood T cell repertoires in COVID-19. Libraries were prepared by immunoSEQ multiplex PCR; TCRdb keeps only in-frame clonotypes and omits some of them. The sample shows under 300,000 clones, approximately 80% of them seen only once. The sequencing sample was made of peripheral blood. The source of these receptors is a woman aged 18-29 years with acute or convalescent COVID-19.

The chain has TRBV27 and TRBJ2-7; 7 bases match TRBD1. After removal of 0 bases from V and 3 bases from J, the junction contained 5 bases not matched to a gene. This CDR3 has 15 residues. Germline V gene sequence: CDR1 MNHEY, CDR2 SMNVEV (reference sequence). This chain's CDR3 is CASSLSPGGNYEQYF. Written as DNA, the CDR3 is TGTGCCAGCAGTTTATCCCCAGGGGGAAACTACGAGCAGTACTTC.

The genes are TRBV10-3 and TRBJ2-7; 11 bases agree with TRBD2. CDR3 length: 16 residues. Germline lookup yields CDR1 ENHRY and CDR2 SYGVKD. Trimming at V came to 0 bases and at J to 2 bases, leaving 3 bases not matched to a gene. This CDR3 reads CAISESSGLAAYEQYF. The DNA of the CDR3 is TGTGCCATCAGTGAGTCGTCGGGACTAGCGGCCTACGAGCAGTACTTC.

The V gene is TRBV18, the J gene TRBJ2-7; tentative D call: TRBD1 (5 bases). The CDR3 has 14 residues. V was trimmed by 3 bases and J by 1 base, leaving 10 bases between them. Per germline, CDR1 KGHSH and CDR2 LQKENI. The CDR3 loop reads CASSPDSLSYEQYF. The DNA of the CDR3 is TGTGCCAGCTCACCTGACAGTCTTTCCTACGAGCAGTACTTC.

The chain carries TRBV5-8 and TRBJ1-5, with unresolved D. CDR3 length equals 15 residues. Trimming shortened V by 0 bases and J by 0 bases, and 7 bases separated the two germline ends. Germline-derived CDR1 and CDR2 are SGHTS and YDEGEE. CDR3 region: CASSLGQNSNQPQHF. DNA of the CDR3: TGTGCCAGCAGCTTGGGACAAAATAGCAATCAGCCCCAGCATTTT. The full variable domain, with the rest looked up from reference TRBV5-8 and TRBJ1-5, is EAGVTQSPTHLIKTRGQQATLRCSPISGHTSVYWYQQALGLGLQFLLWYDEGEERNRGNFPPRFSGRQFPNYSSELNVNALELEDSALYLCASSLGQNSNQPQHFGDGTRLSIL.

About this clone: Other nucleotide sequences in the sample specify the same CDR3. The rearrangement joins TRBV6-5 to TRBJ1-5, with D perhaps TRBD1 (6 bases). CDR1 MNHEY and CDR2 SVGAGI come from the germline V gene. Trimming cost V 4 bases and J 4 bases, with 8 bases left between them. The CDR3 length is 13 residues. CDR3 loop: CASSWTANQPQHF. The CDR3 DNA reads TGTGCCAGCAGTTGGACAGCTAATCAGCCCCAGCATTTT.

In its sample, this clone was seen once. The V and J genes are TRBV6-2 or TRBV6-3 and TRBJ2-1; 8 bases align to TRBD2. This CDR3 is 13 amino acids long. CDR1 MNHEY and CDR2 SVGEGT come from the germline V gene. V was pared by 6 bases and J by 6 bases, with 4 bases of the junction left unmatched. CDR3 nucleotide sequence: TGTGCCAGCAGCCTACTAGCGGTCAATGAGCAGTTCTTC. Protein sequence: CASSLLAVNEQFF.

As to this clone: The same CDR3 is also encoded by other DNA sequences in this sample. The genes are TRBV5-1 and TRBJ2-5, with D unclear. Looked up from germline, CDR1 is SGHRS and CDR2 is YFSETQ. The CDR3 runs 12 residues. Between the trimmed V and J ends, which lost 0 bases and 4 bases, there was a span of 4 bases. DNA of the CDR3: TGCGCCAGCAGCTTGGATAGAGAGACCCAGTACTTC. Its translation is CASSLDRETQYF.

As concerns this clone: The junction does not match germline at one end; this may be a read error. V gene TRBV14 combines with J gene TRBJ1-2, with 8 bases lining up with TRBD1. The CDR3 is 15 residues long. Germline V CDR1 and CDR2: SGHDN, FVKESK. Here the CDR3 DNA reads TGTGCCAGCAGCCAGAGGACAGGGCTTACCTATGGCTGCACCTTC. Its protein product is CASSQRTGLTYGCTF. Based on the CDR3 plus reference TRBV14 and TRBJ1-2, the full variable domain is EAGVTQFPSHSVIEKGQTVTLRCDPISGHDNLYWYRRVMGKEIKFLLHFVKESKQDESGMPNNRFLAERTGGTYSTLKVQPAELEDSGVYFCASSQRTGLTYGCTFGSGTRLTVV.

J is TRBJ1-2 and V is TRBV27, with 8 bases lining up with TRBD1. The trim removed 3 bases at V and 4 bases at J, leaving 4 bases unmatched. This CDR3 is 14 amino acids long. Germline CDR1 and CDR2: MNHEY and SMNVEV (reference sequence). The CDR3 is CASSFSGGTYGYTF. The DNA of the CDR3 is TGTGCCAGCAGTTTCTCAGGGGGCACCTATGGCTACACCTTC.

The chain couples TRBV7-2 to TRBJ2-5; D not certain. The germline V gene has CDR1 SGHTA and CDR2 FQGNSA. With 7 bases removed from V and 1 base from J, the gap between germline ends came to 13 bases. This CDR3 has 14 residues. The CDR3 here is CASTPSRSQETQYF. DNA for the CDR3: TGTGCCAGCACCCCAAGCCGGTCCCAAGAGACCCAGTACTTC.

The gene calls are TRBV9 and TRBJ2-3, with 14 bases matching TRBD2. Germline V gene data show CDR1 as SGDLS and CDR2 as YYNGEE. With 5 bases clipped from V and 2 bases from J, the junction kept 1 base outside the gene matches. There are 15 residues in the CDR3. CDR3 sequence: CASRGLAGDTDTQYF. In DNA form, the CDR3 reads TGTGCCAGCAGGGGACTAGCGGGAGACACAGATACGCAGTATTTT.

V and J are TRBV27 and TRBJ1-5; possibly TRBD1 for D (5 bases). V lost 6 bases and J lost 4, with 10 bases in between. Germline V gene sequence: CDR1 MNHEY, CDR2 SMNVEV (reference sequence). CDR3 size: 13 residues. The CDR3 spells CASRGLGNQPQHF. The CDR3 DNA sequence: TGTGCCAGCAGGGGGCTTGGGAATCAGCCCCAGCATTTT.

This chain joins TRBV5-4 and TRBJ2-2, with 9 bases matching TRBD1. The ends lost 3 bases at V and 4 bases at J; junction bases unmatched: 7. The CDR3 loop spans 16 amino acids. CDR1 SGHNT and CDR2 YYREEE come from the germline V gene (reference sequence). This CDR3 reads CASSSQQGAGTGELFF. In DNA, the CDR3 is TGTGCCAGCAGCTCTCAACAGGGGGCGGGCACCGGGGAGCTGTTTTTT.

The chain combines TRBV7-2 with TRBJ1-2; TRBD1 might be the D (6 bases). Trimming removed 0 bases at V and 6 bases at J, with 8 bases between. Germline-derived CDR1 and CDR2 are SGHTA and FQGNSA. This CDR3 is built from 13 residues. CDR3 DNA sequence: TGTGCCAGCAGCTTAGCGGGGGCGAATGGCTACACCTTC. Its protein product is CASSLAGANGYTF.

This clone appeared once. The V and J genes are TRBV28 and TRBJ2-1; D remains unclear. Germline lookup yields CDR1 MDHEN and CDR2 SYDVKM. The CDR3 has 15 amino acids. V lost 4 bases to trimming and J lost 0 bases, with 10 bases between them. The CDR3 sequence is CASSWPSHSYNEQFF. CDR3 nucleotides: TGTGCCAGCAGTTGGCCCTCACACTCCTACAATGAGCAGTTCTTC.

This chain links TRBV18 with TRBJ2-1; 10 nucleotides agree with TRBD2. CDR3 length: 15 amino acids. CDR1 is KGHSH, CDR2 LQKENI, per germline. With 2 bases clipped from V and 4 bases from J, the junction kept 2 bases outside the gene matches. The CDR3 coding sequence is TGTGCCAGCTCACCAGGACTAGCGGCTTACAATGAGCAGTTCTTC. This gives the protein CASSPGLAAYNEQFF.

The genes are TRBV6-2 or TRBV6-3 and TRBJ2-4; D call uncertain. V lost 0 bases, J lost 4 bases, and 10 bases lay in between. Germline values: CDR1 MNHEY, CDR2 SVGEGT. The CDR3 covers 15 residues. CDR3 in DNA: TGTGCCAGCAGTTACTCTTTGGCCACGAAAAACATTCAGTACTTC. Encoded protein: CASSYSLATKNIQYF.

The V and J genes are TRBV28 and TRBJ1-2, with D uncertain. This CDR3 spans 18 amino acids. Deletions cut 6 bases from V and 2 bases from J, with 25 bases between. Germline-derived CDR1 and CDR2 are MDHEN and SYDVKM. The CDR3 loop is CASSVSSGWDRRNYGYTF. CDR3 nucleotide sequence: TGTGCCAGCAGCGTTAGCAGCGGGTGGGATCGAAGAAACTATGGCTACACCTTC.

CDR3 loop: CASSQGGTSGSYEQYF. CDR3 nucleotides: TGTGCCAGCAGCCAAGGGGGGACTAGCGGCTCCTACGAGCAGTACTTC. V is TRBV3-1 (or the pseudogene TRBV3-2) and J is TRBJ2-7, with 11 bases that match TRBD2. The junction had 2 bases not matched to a gene; V was cut back by 1 base and J by 0 bases. The CDR3 extends over 16 amino acids. Germline-derived CDR1 and CDR2 are LGHDT and YNNKEL (reference sequence).

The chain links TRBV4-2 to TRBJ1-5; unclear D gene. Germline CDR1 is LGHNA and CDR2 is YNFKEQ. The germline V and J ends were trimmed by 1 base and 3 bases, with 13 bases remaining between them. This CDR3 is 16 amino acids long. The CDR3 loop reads CASSQAAASNNQPQHF. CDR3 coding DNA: TGTGCCAGCAGCCAAGCTGCAGCGTCGAACAATCAGCCCCAGCATTTT.

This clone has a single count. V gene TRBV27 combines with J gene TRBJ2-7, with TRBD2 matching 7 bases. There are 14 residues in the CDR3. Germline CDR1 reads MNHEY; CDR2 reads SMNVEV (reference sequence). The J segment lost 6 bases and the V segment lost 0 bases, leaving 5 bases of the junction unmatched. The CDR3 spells CASSLSTSLGEQYF. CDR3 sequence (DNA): TGTGCCAGCAGTTTATCGACTAGCCTGGGCGAGCAGTACTTC.

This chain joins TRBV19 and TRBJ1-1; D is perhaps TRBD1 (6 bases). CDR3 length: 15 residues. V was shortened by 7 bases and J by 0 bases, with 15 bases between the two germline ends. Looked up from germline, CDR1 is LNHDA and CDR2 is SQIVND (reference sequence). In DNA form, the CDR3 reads TGTGCCAGTAACCCCATCGGACAGATGAACACTGAAGCTTTCTTT. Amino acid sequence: CASNPIGQMNTEAFF.

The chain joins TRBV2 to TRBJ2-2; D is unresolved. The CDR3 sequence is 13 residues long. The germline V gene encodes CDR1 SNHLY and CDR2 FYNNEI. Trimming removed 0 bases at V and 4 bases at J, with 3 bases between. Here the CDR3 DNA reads TGTGCCAGCAGTGAAGCCCGCACCGGGGAGCTGTTTTTT. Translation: CASSEARTGELFF.

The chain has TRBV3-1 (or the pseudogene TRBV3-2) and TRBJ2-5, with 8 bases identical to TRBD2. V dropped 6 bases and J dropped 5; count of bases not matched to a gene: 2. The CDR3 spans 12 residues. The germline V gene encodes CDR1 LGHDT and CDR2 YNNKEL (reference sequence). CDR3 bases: TGTGCCAGCAGTCGACTAGCGGAGACCCAGTACTTC. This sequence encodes CASSRLAETQYF.

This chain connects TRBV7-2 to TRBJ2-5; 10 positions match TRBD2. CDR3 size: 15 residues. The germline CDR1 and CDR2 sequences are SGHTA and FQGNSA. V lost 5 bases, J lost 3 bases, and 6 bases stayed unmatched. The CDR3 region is CASSHRAGGKETQYF. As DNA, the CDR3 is TGTGCCAGCAGCCACAGAGCGGGAGGGAAAGAGACCCAGTACTTC.

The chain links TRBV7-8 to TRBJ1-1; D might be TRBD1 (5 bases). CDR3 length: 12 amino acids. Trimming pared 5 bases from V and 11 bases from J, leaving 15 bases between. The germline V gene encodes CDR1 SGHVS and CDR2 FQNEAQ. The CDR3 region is CASSPSGRGAFF. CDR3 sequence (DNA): TGTGCCAGCAGCCCATCAGGACGGGGGGCTTTCTTT.

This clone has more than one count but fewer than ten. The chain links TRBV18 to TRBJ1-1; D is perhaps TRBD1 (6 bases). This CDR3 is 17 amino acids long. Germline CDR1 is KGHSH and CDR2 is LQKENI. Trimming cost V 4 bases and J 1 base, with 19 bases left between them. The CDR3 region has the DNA TGTGCCAGCTCACAATCCGCCCCCGGGACAAGGAACACTGAAGCTTTCTTT. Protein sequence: CASSQSAPGTRNTEAFF.

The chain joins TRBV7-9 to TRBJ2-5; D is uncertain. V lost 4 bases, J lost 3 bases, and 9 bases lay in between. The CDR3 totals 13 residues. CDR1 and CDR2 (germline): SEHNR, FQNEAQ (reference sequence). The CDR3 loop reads CASSSRVEETQYF. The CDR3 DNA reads TGTGCCAGCAGCTCTCGGGTCGAAGAGACCCAGTACTTC.

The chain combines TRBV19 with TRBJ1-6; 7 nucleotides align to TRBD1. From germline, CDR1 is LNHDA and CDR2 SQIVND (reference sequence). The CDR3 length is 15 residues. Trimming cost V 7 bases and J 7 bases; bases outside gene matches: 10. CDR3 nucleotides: TGTGCCAGTACCATAGAACAGGGGAAGAATTCACCCCTCCACTTT. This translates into CASTIEQGKNSPLHF.

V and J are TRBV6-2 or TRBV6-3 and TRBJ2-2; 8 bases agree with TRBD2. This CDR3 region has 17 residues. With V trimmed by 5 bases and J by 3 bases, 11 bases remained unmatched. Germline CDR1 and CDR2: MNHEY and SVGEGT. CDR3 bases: TGTGCCAGCAGTCCATGGGTTAGCGGGATTTACACCGGGGAGCTGTTTTTT. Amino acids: CASSPWVSGIYTGELFF.